One sample yielded the 16 T cell receptor beta chains listed below, sequenced in a study of cytomegalovirus exposure and HLA in healthy donors. Profiling relied on immunoSEQ multiplex PCR, and the TCRdb table lists in-frame clones only, not all of them. The sample contains roughly 200,000 clones, roughly 86% of which appear only once. The specimen sequenced was PBMCs. These receptors were obtained from a man aged 25-45 years in good health and CMV-seropositive.

Only one count was recorded for this clone. The gene calls are TRBV27 and TRBJ2-5; TRBD1 matches 9 bases. CDR1 and CDR2 (germline): MNHEY, SMNVEV (reference sequence). V was clipped by 6 bases and J by 3 bases; unmatched bases: 14. The CDR3 has 17 residues. The DNA of the CDR3 is TGTGCCAGCAGCCGTCCCACCACGGGACAGGGTAAAGAGACCCAGTACTTC. Protein: CASSRPTTGQGKETQYF.

The chain employs TRBV29-1 and TRBJ2-5; D is uncertain. V was shortened by 6 bases and J by 5 bases, with 10 bases between the two germline ends. CDR3 size: 11 residues. Germline assignment: CDR1 SQVTM and CDR2 ANQGSEA. CDR3 bases: TGCAGCGTCGGCTCTCGGGAGACCCAGTACTTC. Protein: CSVGSRETQYF.

This chain links TRBV4-3 with TRBJ2-7; 9 bases line up with TRBD1. The germline V gene has CDR1 LGHNA and CDR2 YSLEER. The junction had 13 bases not matched to a gene; V was cut back by 3 bases and J by 1 base. CDR3 length equals 18 residues. DNA for the CDR3: TGCGCCAGCAGCCAGAACAGCTTCCGGGACAGGGAATCCTACGAGCAGTACTTC. Translating gives CASSQNSFRDRESYEQYF.

The chain combines TRBV29-1 with TRBJ2-3, with D hard to call. The CDR3 spans 10 residues. Trimming removed 6 bases at V and 6 bases at J, with 7 bases between. CDR1 is SQVTM, CDR2 ANQGSEA, per germline. Here the CDR3 reads CSVSWDTQYF. The CDR3 DNA reads as TGCAGCGTATCATGGGATACGCAGTATTTT.

The V gene is TRBV5-1, the J gene TRBJ2-7; D not resolved. The V gene lost 4 bases and the J gene lost 2 bases, with 13 bases spanning the gap. This CDR3 has 14 amino acids. Germline values: CDR1 SGHRS, CDR2 YFSETQ. The CDR3 protein is CASSQDPGPYEQYF. In DNA form, the CDR3 reads TGCGCCAGCAGCCAAGACCCGGGCCCCTACGAGCAGTACTTC.

This clone was detected a few times. This chain links TRBV6-5 with TRBJ2-1; 8 bases are a match to TRBD1. V was pared by 6 bases and J by 6 bases, with 10 bases of the junction left unmatched. The CDR3 is made up of 15 amino acids. Germline CDR1 is MNHEY and CDR2 is SVGAGI. CDR3 sequence (DNA): TGTGCCAGCAGCGTAGACAGGGGAAGAGGCAATGAGCAGTTCTTC. This sequence encodes CASSVDRGRGNEQFF.

The chain recombines TRBV7-2 with TRBJ2-7; D gene unclear. V was trimmed by 0 bases and J by 3 bases, leaving 6 bases between them. The CDR3 loop spans 13 amino acids. Germline-derived CDR1 and CDR2 are SGHTA and FQGNSA. The CDR3 sequence: CASSLAQVYEQYF. The DNA for the CDR3 is TGTGCCAGCAGCTTAGCGCAGGTCTACGAGCAGTACTTC.

The genes are TRBV6-5 and TRBJ1-2, with D hard to call. The CDR3 covers 12 residues. The germline V gene has CDR1 MNHEY and CDR2 SVGAGI. Trimming shortened V by 11 bases and J by 2 bases, and 12 bases separated the two germline ends. The CDR3 is CASKAANYGYTF. DNA for the CDR3: TGTGCCTCTAAGGCGGCAAACTATGGCTACACCTTC.

J is TRBJ1-5 and V is TRBV18; D unresolved. V gave up 3 bases and J gave up 8 bases, with 11 bases separating them. This CDR3 contains 13 residues. The germline V gene has CDR1 KGHSH and CDR2 LQKENI. In DNA, the CDR3 is TGTGCCAGCTCACCGGGAGGGTGGGAGCCCCAGCATTTT. Translated, it gives CASSPGGWEPQHF.

This clone came up once. The genes are TRBV4-1 and TRBJ2-7, with unresolved D. The CDR3 spans 15 residues. Germline lookup yields CDR1 MGHRA and CDR2 YSYEKL. The V and J ends lost 1 base and 3 bases respectively, with 13 bases between them. The CDR3 region has the DNA TGCGCCAGCAGCCAAGGGGCAGTTACAAACTACGAGCAGTACTTC. This codes for CASSQGAVTNYEQYF.

The J gene is TRBJ2-7, the V gene TRBV5-1, with D possibly being TRBD1 (7 bases). The CDR3 is 13 amino acids. Trimming left V 3 bases short and J 9 bases short, with 16 bases between. Germline CDR1 is SGHRS and CDR2 is YFSETQ. As DNA, the CDR3 is TGCGCCAGCAGCTCAGACAGGGAGGCCGCGCAGTACTTC. Translated, it gives CASSSDREAAQYF.

The gene calls are TRBV18 and TRBJ1-1; D call uncertain. The V gene lost 3 bases and the J gene lost 7 bases, with 15 bases spanning the gap. Per the germline V gene, CDR1 is KGHSH and CDR2 is LQKENI. This CDR3 has 14 residues. The CDR3 nucleotides read TGTGCCAGCTCACCGGCTATCATCACTGGTGAAGCTTTCTTT. This translates into CASSPAIITGEAFF.

The V call is TRBV7-2, the J call TRBJ2-7, with D hard to call. The length of the CDR3 is 16 residues. Germline V CDR1 and CDR2: SGHTA, FQGNSA. Trimming took off 1 base at V and 0 bases at J, with 13 bases between the two ends. DNA of the CDR3: TGTGCCAGCAGCTTAGTAACATCCGTTAGCTCCTACGAGCAGTACTTC. Residues: CASSLVTSVSSYEQYF.

The chain combines TRBV7-2 with TRBJ1-3; D unclear. Trimming shortened V by 4 bases and J by 2 bases, and 9 bases separated the two germline ends. This CDR3 comprises 14 residues. The germline CDR1 and CDR2 sequences are SGHTA and FQGNSA. The CDR3 DNA reads TGTGCCAGCAGCTCCGGGAGGGCTGGAAACACCATATATTTT. Its protein product is CASSSGRAGNTIYF. The full variable domain, rest sourced from reference TRBV7-2 and TRBJ1-3, is GAGVSQSPSNKVTEKGKDVELRCDPISGHTALYWYRQSLGQGLEFLIYFQGNSAPDKSGLPSDRFSAERTGGSVSTLTIQRTQQEDSAVYLCASSSGRAGNTIYFGEGSWLTVV.

This rearrangement joins TRBV25-1 to TRBJ1-6; D not certain. V gave up 4 bases and J gave up 13 bases, with 17 bases separating them. Germline V CDR1 and CDR2: MGHDK, SYGVNS. The CDR3 contains 14 residues. CDR3 loop: CASSAPTWAYPLHF. The CDR3 region has the DNA TGTGCCAGCAGTGCTCCGACCTGGGCTTATCCCCTCCACTTT. Complete variable domain (other parts from reference TRBV25-1 and TRBJ1-6): EADIYQTPRYLVIGTGKKITLECSQTMGHDKMYWYQQDPGMELHLIHYSYGVNSTEKGDLSSESTVSRIRTEHFPLTLESARPSHTSQYLCASSAPTWAYPLHFGNGTRLTVT.

The gene calls are TRBV19 and TRBJ1-2; D call uncertain. The CDR3 contains 15 residues. V shed 0 bases and J shed 4 bases, with 12 bases lying between them. CDR1 and CDR2 (germline): LNHDA, SQIVND (reference sequence). CDR3 in amino acids: CASSIEVQAGYGYTF. The DNA for the CDR3 is TGTGCCAGTAGTATAGAGGTTCAAGCGGGCTATGGCTACACCTTC. The entire variable domain, with the rest obtained from reference TRBV19 and TRBJ1-2, is as follows: DGGITQSPKYLFRKEGQNVTLSCEQNLNHDAMYWYRQDPGQGLRLIYYSQIVNDFQKGDIAEGYSVSREKKESFPLTVTSAQKNPTAFYLCASSIEVQAGYGYTFGSGTRLTVV.